A selection of T cell receptor beta chains follows, all from one sample in a study of T cells in Graves' hyperthyroidism and ophthalmopathy. From the multiplex PCR reads, TCRdb called clonotypes with MiXCR, one entry per CDR3 protein. The table lists fewer than 650,000 distinct CDR3 sequences, approximately 15% of them singletons, with about 7% in the top ten. Material: blood. The source is a woman aged 18-29 years with Graves' ophthalmopathy. The CDR3 runs from the conserved cysteine through the conserved F or W. D genes are given only for firm matches. Size is omitted from some rows. Given values are once, few, many or a class for expanded clones.

J | length | D | V | size | DNA | CDR3
TRBJ2-3 | 13 | . | TRBV7-2 | many | TGTGCCAGCAGCTTAGGAGACGTGTATACGCAGTATTTT | CASSLGDVYTQYF
TRBJ2-5 | 18 | TRBD1 | TRBV12-3/TRBV12-4 | few | TGTGCCAGCAGTTTAGCTGTCCGTTTAGGGACAGGGCAAGAGACCCAGTACTTC | CASSLAVRLGTGQETQYF
TRBJ1-1 | 15 | . | TRBV25-1 | few | TGTGCCAGCAGCCCAGACCCGGGGCCAAGCACTGAAGCTTTCTTT | CASSPDPGPSTEAFF
TRBJ2-7 | 15 | TRBD2 | TRBV27 | many | TGTGCCAGCAGTAAAACCGGGACTAACTCCTACGAGCAGTACTTC | CASSKTGTNSYEQYF
TRBJ1-5 | 16 | . | TRBV27 | many | TGTGCCAGCAGTGCCGGGGCCTGGGGGAGCAATCAGCCCCAGCATTTT | CASSAGAWGSNQPQHF
TRBJ1-1 | 14 | TRBD1 | TRBV3-1 | . | TGTGCCAGCAGCCTGTACCCGGGACAGGGCCGAGCTTTCTTT | CASSLYPGQGRAFF
TRBJ2-3 | 15 | TRBD1 | TRBV28 | few | TGTGCCAGCAGTATTATACAGGGGGCGGAAGATACGCAGTATTTT | CASSIIQGAEDTQYF
TRBJ2-7 | 16 | TRBD1 | TRBV27 | . | TGTGCCAGCAGACCCGGGACAGGGGGCTTATCCTACGAGCAGTACTTC | CASRPGTGGLSYEQYF
TRBJ1-2 | 17 | TRBD1 | TRBV30 | few | TGTGCCTGGAGTAGCCGCTTCCCCGGACAGGGTGAAGATGGCTACACCTTC | CAWSSRFPGQGEDGYTF
TRBJ2-1 | 12 | . | TRBV20-1 | many | TGCAGTGCGACGGACGAGAGCAATGAGCAGTTCTTC | CSATDESNEQFF
TRBJ1-6 | 14 | . | TRBV5-5 | few | TGTGCCAGCAGCTTGGAGGGTAGTGATTCACCCCTCCACTTT | CASSLEGSDSPLHF
TRBJ2-1 | 18 | TRBD2 | TRBV6-1 | few | TGTGCCAGCAGTGAAGTTTATGTAGCGGGAGACTTCTACAATGAGCAGTTCTTC | CASSEVYVAGDFYNEQFF
TRBJ2-1 | 16 | TRBD2 | TRBV6-1 | many | TGTGCCAGCAGTGAACTCCCTAGCGGGTCCTACAATGAGCAGTTCTTC | CASSELPSGSYNEQFF
TRBJ2-5 | 21 | . | TRBV5-6 | . | TGTGCCAGCAGCACCGAATTCTCTCCGCGGTGGTTGGGTGGCGTGGGGGAGACCCAGTACTTC | CASSTEFSPRWLGGVGETQYF